This entry describes one T cell receptor (beta chain). Its target is not known. This entry belongs to a study of blood T cells in healthy people across ages. Study observations and caveats: Versus aged donors, long-lived donors had higher diversity and more naive CD4+ cells. Diversity figures derived from one million T cells were judged to underestimate the true value.

Primers used in a second PCR of about 6 to 11 cycles were a sample-barcoded 5' primer and a J-beta primer mix. A template-switch adaptor with 12 random nucleotides tagged each cDNA molecule. TCRdb reprocessed the 5' RACE reads with MiXCR, giving one entry per CDR3 protein. Of 650,000 to 800,000 distinct CDR3 sequences in the sample, approximately 48% were seen once. Sample donors were healthy Caucasian individuals that came from Russia, aged roughly 6 to 100. Germline lookup yields CDR1 DFQATT and CDR2 SNEGSKA (reference sequence). The CDR3 totals 14 residues. The chain links TRBV20-1 to TRBJ2-4, with a possible D match to TRBD2 (5 bases). The J call may be faulty, since TRBJ2-7 better matches the DNA end. The sequenced sample consisted of blood. The receptor was derived from a man aged 55 to 70 in good health. This CDR3 reads CSASYAGRSYEQYF. The DNA of the CDR3 is TGCAGTGCTAGTTATGCGGGCAGGAGTTACGAGCAGTACTTC.